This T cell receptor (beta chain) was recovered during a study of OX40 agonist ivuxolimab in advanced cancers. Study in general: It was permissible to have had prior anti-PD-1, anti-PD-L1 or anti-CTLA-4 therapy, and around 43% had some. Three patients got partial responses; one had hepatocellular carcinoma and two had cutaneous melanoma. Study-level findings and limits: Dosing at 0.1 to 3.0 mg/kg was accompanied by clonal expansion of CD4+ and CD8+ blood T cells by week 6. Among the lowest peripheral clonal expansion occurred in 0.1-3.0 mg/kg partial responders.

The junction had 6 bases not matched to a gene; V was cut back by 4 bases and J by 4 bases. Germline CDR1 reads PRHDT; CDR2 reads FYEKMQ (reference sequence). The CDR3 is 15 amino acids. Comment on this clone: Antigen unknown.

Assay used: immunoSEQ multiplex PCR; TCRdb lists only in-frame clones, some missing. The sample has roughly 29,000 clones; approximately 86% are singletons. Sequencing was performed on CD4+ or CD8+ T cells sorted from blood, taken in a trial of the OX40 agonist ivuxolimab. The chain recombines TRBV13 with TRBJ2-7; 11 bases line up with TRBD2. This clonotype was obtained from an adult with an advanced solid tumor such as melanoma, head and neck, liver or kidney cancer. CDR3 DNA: TGTGCCAGCAGCTCTACACTAGCGGGGGTGTACGAGCAGTACTTC. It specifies CASSSTLAGVYEQYF.